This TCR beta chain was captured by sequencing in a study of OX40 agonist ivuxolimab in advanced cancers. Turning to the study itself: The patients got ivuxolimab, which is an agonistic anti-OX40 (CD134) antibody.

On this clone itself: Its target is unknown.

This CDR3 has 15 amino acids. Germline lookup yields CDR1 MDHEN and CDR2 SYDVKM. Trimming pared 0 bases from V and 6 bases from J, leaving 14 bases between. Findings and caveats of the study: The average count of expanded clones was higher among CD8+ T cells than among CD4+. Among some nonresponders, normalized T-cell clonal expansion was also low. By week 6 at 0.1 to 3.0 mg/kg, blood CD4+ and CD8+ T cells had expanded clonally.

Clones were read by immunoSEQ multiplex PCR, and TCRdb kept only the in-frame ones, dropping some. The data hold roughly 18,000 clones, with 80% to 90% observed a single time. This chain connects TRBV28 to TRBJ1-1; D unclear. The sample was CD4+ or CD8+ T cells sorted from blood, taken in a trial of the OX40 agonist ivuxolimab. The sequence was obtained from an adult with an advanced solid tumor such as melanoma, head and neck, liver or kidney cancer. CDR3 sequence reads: CASSLWSGSGPEAFF. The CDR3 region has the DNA TGTGCCAGCAGTTTATGGTCGGGGAGCGGTCCTGAAGCTTTCTTT.